This T cell receptor (beta chain) is drawn from a study of control samples from healthy donors and cancer patients. In germline, CDR1 is MNHEY, CDR2 SVGAGI. V gave up 6 bases and J gave up 1 base, with 10 bases separating them. The CDR3 is 14 amino acids. Assay: immunoSEQ multiplex PCR; the TCRdb copy retains only in-frame clones and omits some. The sample has about 82,000 clones, approximately 94% seen once; the top ten hold less than 6%. Specimen: blood. J is TRBJ1-5 and V is TRBV6-5; D perhaps matches TRBD1 (5 bases). The receptor's source is a woman between 18 and 30 years old in good health. DNA of the CDR3: TGTGCCAGCAGGAGGGACGTAAGCAATCAGCCCCAGCATTTT. Amino acid sequence: CASRRDVSNQPQHF.